This T cell receptor beta chain comes out of a study of metastatic and nonmetastatic thyroid tumors. TCRdb reassembled clones from the PCR reads with MiXCR. This table has about 38,000 clones, roughly 50% appearing once. No treatment of any kind had been given to any patient before thyroid surgery. Germline V gene lookup returns CDR1 SGHDT and CDR2 YYEEEE. The CDR3 runs to 16 residues. V lost 0 bases to trimming and J lost 5 bases; unmatched junction nucleotides: 9. The rearrangement links TRBV5-6 to TRBJ2-7; 9 bases align to TRBD1. The sequencing sample was made of tumor tissue. This TCR derives from a male donor with papillary thyroid cancer or a benign thyroid nodule (not recorded which). Some clones in this sample may be carry-over from other donors' samples. CDR3: CASSLASGQGTNEQYF. For the CDR3, the DNA is TGTGCCAGCAGCTTGGCGTCGGGACAGGGTACCAACGAGCAGTACTTC. The variable domain in full, with the rest retrieved from reference TRBV5-6 and TRBJ2-7, is DAGVTQSPTHLIKTRGQQVTLRCSPKSGHDTVSWYQQALGQGPQFIFQYYEEEERQRGNFPDRFSGHQFPNYSSELNVNALLLGDSALYLCASSLASGQGTNEQYFGPGTRLTVT.